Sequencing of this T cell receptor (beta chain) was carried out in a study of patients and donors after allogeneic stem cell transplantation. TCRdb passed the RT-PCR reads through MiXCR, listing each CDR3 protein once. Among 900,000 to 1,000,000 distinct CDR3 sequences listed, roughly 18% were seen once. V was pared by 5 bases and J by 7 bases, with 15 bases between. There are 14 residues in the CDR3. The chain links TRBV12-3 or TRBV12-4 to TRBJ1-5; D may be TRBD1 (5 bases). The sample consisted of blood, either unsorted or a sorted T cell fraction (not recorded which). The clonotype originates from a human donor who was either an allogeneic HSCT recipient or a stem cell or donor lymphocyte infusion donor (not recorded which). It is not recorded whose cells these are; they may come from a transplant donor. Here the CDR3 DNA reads TGTGCCAGCAGTCCTGGGGGGGTGAAGCAGCCCCAGCATTTT. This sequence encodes CASSPGGVKQPQHF.